This T cell receptor (beta chain) was found in a study of Ad26.COV2.S vaccination and SARS-CoV-2 variants. On the study more broadly: The trial was COV1001 and the donor's arm was Ad26.COV2.S. The vaccine Ad26.COV2.S was put into the muscle once, or twice with 56 days between.

Sample treatment: over 15 received Ad26.COV2.S at low or high dose, single or two shots; about 5 received placebo; per-sample allocation not given. Specimen acquisition occurred on day 63 following the initial vaccine or placebo injection. This Boston cohort included adults aged 18-55 years. The data were produced by immunoSEQ multiplex PCR, yet TCRdb's version contains in-frame clones alone and is incomplete. Of about 680,000 clones listed, about 90% are singletons. CDR1 and CDR2 (germline): SNHLY, FYNNEI. The CDR3 extends over 16 amino acids. Unmatched junction bases numbered 8, after V lost 4 bases and J lost 4 bases.

The J gene is TRBJ2-5, the V gene TRBV2; 11 nucleotides agree with TRBD2. Here the sequenced sample was peripheral blood, taken in a trial of Ad26.COV2.S vaccine versus placebo. The sequence came from a person between 18 and 65 years old who received the Ad26.COV2.S COVID-19 vaccine or a placebo. As DNA, the CDR3 is TGTGCCAGCAGTGTTAGGACTAGCGGGTTCGGAGAGACCCAGTACTTC. Translation gives CASSVRTSGFGETQYF.